The 14 T cell receptor beta chains listed next were all sequenced from one sample in a study of spatial heterogeneity in lung cancer. TCRdb ran MiXCR on the 5' RACE reads and lists one entry per CDR3 protein. Among under 30,000 distinct CDR3 sequences, around 6.1% were seen once, and the ten largest hold 20% to 25%. Time point noted: blood at routine non-recurrence follow-up after resection. No cells were sorted before sequencing. The whole RNA sequenced was extracted from tumor, nontumor lung or frozen PBMC. This material consisted of PBMCs, taken at follow-up. The receptors originated from a male donor with early-stage non-small cell lung cancer.

At least ten counts were recorded for this clonotype. The genes are TRBV10-2 and TRBJ2-5; 12 bases fit TRBD2. V lost 0 bases to trimming and J lost 9 bases; unmatched junction nucleotides: 2. The CDR3 covers 14 residues. Germline values: CDR1 WSHSY, CDR2 SAAADI. The CDR3, as DNA: TGCGCCAGCAGTGAGTCTGGACTAGCGGGGCCCCAGTACTTC. Its translation: CASSESGLAGPQYF.

The J gene is TRBJ2-2, the V gene TRBV3-1; 8 bases line up with TRBD2. With V trimmed by 4 bases and J by 0 bases, 1 base remained unmatched. The CDR3 loop spans 15 amino acids. Germline assignment: CDR1 LGHDT and CDR2 YNNKEL (reference sequence). The CDR3 sequence: CASSPSGPNTGELFF. CDR3 DNA: TGTGCCAGCAGCCCTAGCGGGCCGAACACCGGGGAGCTGTTTTTT.

In this sample, this clonotype turned up many times. This chain connects TRBV6-5 to TRBJ1-2; D is possibly TRBD1 (5 bases). Germline loops: CDR1 MNHEY, CDR2 SVGAGI. CDR3 size: 15 residues. V was shortened by 2 bases and J by 4 bases, with 14 bases between the two germline ends. The CDR3 spells CASSYSGAAPYGYTF. The CDR3 DNA follows: TGTGCCAGCAGTTACAGCGGGGCAGCTCCCTATGGCTACACCTTC.

A note on this clonotype: A read error is possible here, since a much larger clone lies one base away. The CDR3 is CSARSLRGVAGVLSTDTQYF. The CDR3, as DNA: TGCAGTGCTAGATCTCTGCGGGGGGTAGCGGGGGTACTCAGCACAGATACGCAGTATTTT. The chain employs TRBV20-1 and TRBJ2-3, with TRBD2 matching 9 bases. This CDR3 region has 20 residues. V was pared by 2 bases and J by 0 bases, with 18 bases of the junction left unmatched. CDR1 is DFQATT and CDR2 is SNEGSKA in the germline V gene (reference sequence).

This clonotype was found many times. The chain is built from TRBV18 and TRBJ2-3, with 9 bases aligning to TRBD2. CDR3 size: 16 residues. Germline V lookup: CDR1 KGHSH, CDR2 LQKENI. Germline trimming cut 5 bases from V and 8 bases from J; bases unmatched to any gene: 14. CDR3 DNA sequence: TGTGCCAGCTCAACCCTTAGCGGGGGAGGACGGAGTACGCAGTATTTT. Residues: CASSTLSGGGRSTQYF.

This clonotype occurred many times. This rearrangement joins TRBV11-2 to TRBJ2-5; 9 positions match TRBD1. With 5 bases clipped from V and 6 bases from J, the junction kept 7 bases outside the gene matches. CDR1 and CDR2 (germline): SGHAT, FQNNGV. CDR3 length: 14 amino acids. CDR3 sequence reads: CASSKGQGGQTQYF. CDR3 coding DNA: TGTGCCAGCAGCAAGGGACAGGGAGGGCAGACCCAGTACTTC.

This clonotype was observed many times. An end of the junction differs from the germline gene, which may be a read error. V gene TRBV7-7 combines with J gene TRBJ2-1; either TRBD1 or TRBD2 may fit D (5 bases each). The germline V gene has CDR1 SSHAT and CDR2 FNYEAQ (reference sequence). There are 15 residues in the CDR3. In nucleotides, the CDR3 is TGTGCTAGCAGCTTAGACGGGACCTCCTACAATGAGCAGTTCTTC. It codes for CASSLDGTSYNEQFF.

This clonotype was counted at least ten times. The chain carries TRBV12-3 or TRBV12-4 and TRBJ2-1; the match to TRBD1 covers 8 bases. This CDR3 region has 14 residues. Trimming at V came to 8 bases and at J to 8 bases, leaving 11 bases not matched to a gene. CDR3 DNA: TGTGCCAGCGGTTCCGGGACAGGATCCCATGAGCAGTTCTTC. Amino acids: CASGSGTGSHEQFF.

This chain joins TRBV6-5 and TRBJ1-2; 7 nucleotides line up with TRBD1. The trim removed 6 bases at V and 4 bases at J, leaving 5 bases unmatched. This CDR3 region has 13 residues. Germline CDR1 and CDR2: MNHEY and SVGAGI. CDR3 coding DNA: TGTGCCAGCAGGATGGACAGGAGCTATGGCTACACCTTC. Translated: CASRMDRSYGYTF.

This clonotype showed up many times. CDR3 amino acids: CASRGGTSGGYSYNEQFF. The CDR3 DNA follows: TGTGCCAGTCGTGGGGGGACTAGCGGAGGGTATTCTTACAATGAGCAGTTCTTC. The rearrangement links TRBV7-2 to TRBJ2-1; TRBD2 agrees at 11 bases. Losses at the gene ends were 9 bases for V and 4 bases for J; bases not matched to a gene: 17. Germline lookup yields CDR1 SGHTA and CDR2 FQGNSA. The CDR3 runs 18 residues.

The V and J genes are TRBV5-1 and TRBJ1-5, with D possibly being TRBD1 (5 bases). CDR3 size: 15 residues. The V end was cut by 10 bases, the J end by 0 bases, with 17 bases between. The germline CDR1 and CDR2 sequences are SGHRS and YFSETQ. CDR3 in DNA: TGCGCCGAGGGCGGGGACGGATATAGCAATCAGCCCCAGCATTTT. Translated: CAEGGDGYSNQPQHF.

This clonotype was counted at least ten times. The V gene is TRBV2, the J gene TRBJ2-7, with 10 nucleotides matching TRBD2. CDR1 SNHLY and CDR2 FYNNEI come from the germline V gene. The CDR3 length is 14 residues. V shed 5 bases, J shed 2 bases, and the junction held 3 bases outside the gene matches. CDR3 bases: TGTGCCAGCAGTTCCCTAGCGGGGGCCTACGAGCAGTACTTC. Its protein is CASSSLAGAYEQYF.

V and J are TRBV7-8 and TRBJ1-1; 10 nucleotides match TRBD1. The CDR3 spans 14 residues. The trim removed 4 bases at V and 4 bases at J, leaving 3 bases unmatched. Germline V lookup: CDR1 SGHVS, CDR2 FQNEAQ. DNA of the CDR3: TGTGCCAGCAGCTCCTGGGACAGGGGCACTGAAGCTTTCTTT. It yields the protein CASSSWDRGTEAFF.

The table lists this clonotype with many counts. The chain is built from TRBV27 and TRBJ2-7; no definite D call. V was trimmed by 2 bases and J by 6 bases, leaving 11 bases between them. Germline V gene lookup returns CDR1 MNHEY and CDR2 SMNVEV (reference sequence). This CDR3 has 13 residues. CDR3 in amino acids: CASSLGLRAEQYF. Here the CDR3 DNA reads TGTGCCAGCAGTTTAGGGCTCAGAGCCGAGCAGTACTTC.